This entry lists 21 T cell receptor beta chains sequenced from one sample in a study of cytomegalovirus exposure and HLA in healthy donors (dated by TCRdb to about 2017). The receptor library was made with the immunoSEQ multiplex PCR assay. A mixture of 60 forward primers for TCR Vbeta segments and 13 reverse primers for TCR Jbeta segments was used in the multiplex PCR. The table was pulled from immuneACCESS by TCRdb, which kept in-frame rearrangements only. Such tables lose some clones; where checked, under half of the loss comes from unresolved V genes, and the rest has no known cause. Present in this sample are about 83,000 clones, over 70% of which were seen just once. 5% to 7% of the sample is held by the ten biggest clonotypes. Sample: PBMCs. The source of these receptors is a man younger than 35 in good health and CMV-seropositive.

The chain uses TRBV4-1 and TRBJ2-7, with TRBD2 matching 7 bases. Germline V gives CDR1 MGHRA, CDR2 YSYEKL. The junction had 14 bases not matched to a gene; V was cut back by 4 bases and J by 8 bases. The CDR3 loop spans 15 amino acids. CDR3 loop: CASSRSLRERTQQYF. The CDR3 bases are TGCGCCAGCAGCCGGTCCTTGCGGGAGCGGACCCAGCAGTACTTC.

The V call is TRBV6-5, the J call TRBJ2-1; weak D call: TRBD1 (6 bases). CDR3 length: 11 amino acids. Between the trimmed V and J ends, which lost 6 bases and 10 bases, there was a span of 10 bases. Germline CDR1 MNHEY, CDR2 SVGAGI. The DNA of the CDR3 is TGTGCCAGCAGGGGGGCATCGGAGCAGTTCTTC. The encoded protein is CASRGASEQFF.

Details on this clone: The junction and the germline gene differ at one end; a read error may be behind it. The CDR3 reads CSARKAGVGAF. CDR3 nucleotide sequence: TGCAGTGCCCGCAAGGCGGGGGTTGGGGCCTTC. The J gene is TRBJ1-2, the V gene TRBV20-1; D is possibly TRBD1 (5 bases). The CDR3 runs 11 residues. CDR1 is DFQATT, CDR2 SNEGSKA, per germline (reference sequence).

The chain has TRBV5-4 and TRBJ2-1; D is ambiguous. V lost 3 bases and J 6 bases, leaving 7 bases between the germline ends. CDR1 is SGHNT, CDR2 YYREEE, per germline (reference sequence). CDR3 length: 12 amino acids. CDR3 DNA: TGTGCCAGCAGCTCCCCCATCAATGAGCAGTTCTTC. Its protein is CASSSPINEQFF. The complete variable domain, with remaining parts taken from reference TRBV5-4 and TRBJ2-1, reads ETGVTQSPTHLIKTRGQQVTLRCSSQSGHNTVSWYQQALGQGPQFIFQYYREEENGRGNFPPRFSGLQFPNYSSELNVNALELDDSALYLCASSSPINEQFFGPGTRLTVL.

This clone has just one count. The gene calls are TRBV6-1 and TRBJ2-4; 7 bases line up with TRBD2. The CDR3 has 13 residues. From germline, CDR1 is MNHNS and CDR2 SASEGT. After removal of 6 bases from V and 8 bases from J, the junction contained 7 bases not matched to a gene. CDR3 in DNA: TGTGCCAGCAGGGGGAGGGCCAGGGACATTCAGTACTTC. It yields the protein CASRGRARDIQYF.

The gene calls are TRBV7-9 and TRBJ2-1, with D perhaps TRBD2 (6 bases). Trimming cost V 1 base and J 5 bases, with 12 bases left between them. This CDR3 region has 15 residues. Germline loops: CDR1 SEHNR, CDR2 FQNEAQ (reference sequence). CDR3 sequence: CASSLGTTIDNEQFF. For the CDR3, the DNA is TGTGCCAGCAGCTTAGGGACTACGATAGACAATGAGCAGTTCTTC.

The rearrangement uses TRBV28 and TRBJ2-5; D is perhaps TRBD1 (6 bases). This CDR3 has 18 residues. Trimming removed 5 bases at V and 7 bases at J, with 29 bases between. Germline CDR1 and CDR2: MDHEN and SYDVKM. The CDR3 reads CASSGSEGDRSRKGTQYF. The CDR3 region has the DNA TGTGCCAGCAGTGGTTCAGAAGGAGACAGGTCCCGTAAAGGGACCCAGTACTTC.

This rearrangement joins TRBV5-6 to TRBJ2-2; D not resolved. Germline V gene lookup returns CDR1 SGHDT and CDR2 YYEEEE. V gave up 3 bases and J gave up 2 bases, with 5 bases separating them. CDR3 length: 13 amino acids. CDR3 region: CASSWLNTGELFF. CDR3 bases: TGTGCCAGCAGCTGGCTTAACACCGGGGAGCTGTTTTTT.

The chain joins TRBV29-1 to TRBJ1-1; 11 nucleotides line up with TRBD1. This CDR3 region has 15 residues. Germline trimming cut 0 bases from V and 4 bases from J; bases unmatched to any gene: 4. The V gene's germline CDR1 is SQVTM and CDR2 ANQGSEA. CDR3 sequence (DNA): TGCAGCGTTGAAGAAGTTGGACAGGGGGCCACTGAAGCTTTCTTT. Translating it yields CSVEEVGQGATEAFF.

This clone was recorded a few times. The chain employs TRBV5-1 and TRBJ2-5, with TRBD1 matching 10 bases. CDR3 length: 16 amino acids. Germline CDR1 is SGHRS and CDR2 is YFSETQ. V trimming: 4 bases; J trimming: 1 base; junction bases outside the gene matches: 7. CDR3 amino acids: CASSNAGTGAQETQYF. The CDR3 DNA reads TGCGCCAGCAGCAACGCCGGGACAGGGGCCCAAGAGACCCAGTACTTC.

V gene TRBV15 combines with J gene TRBJ2-7; TRBD2 matches at 9 bases. The CDR3 has 16 residues. Trimming cost V 3 bases and J 5 bases; bases outside gene matches: 11. The germline V gene has CDR1 LNHNV and CDR2 YYDKDF (reference sequence). The CDR3 nucleotides read TGTGCCACCAGCAGCACGGAGGCGGGAGGGCCCCACGAGCAGTACTTC. As protein: CATSSTEAGGPHEQYF.

This clone turned up a few times. The V call is TRBV2, the J call TRBJ2-7; 8 bases match TRBD1. Germline CDR1 reads SNHLY; CDR2 reads FYNNEI. CDR3 length: 13 residues. V lost 8 bases to trimming and J lost 2 bases; unmatched junction nucleotides: 5. The CDR3 DNA is TGTGCCAGCGGTAGACAGGGGCCCTACGAGCAGTACTTC. Translation: CASGRQGPYEQYF.

There are a few counts of this clone. CDR3 DNA sequence: TGTGCCAGCAGTTACTCGAGAAGCGGGAGTAGGGAGCAGTACTTC. This sequence encodes CASSYSRSGSREQYF. The V gene is TRBV6-5, the J gene TRBJ2-7; 8 positions agree with TRBD2. The CDR3 contains 15 residues. With 0 bases clipped from V and 7 bases from J, the junction kept 8 bases outside the gene matches. Germline V gives CDR1 MNHEY, CDR2 SVGAGI.

The chain carries TRBV5-1 and TRBJ2-5; 12 bases line up with TRBD1. The V segment lost 4 bases and the J segment 0 bases; nucleotides outside the gene matches: 4. The CDR3 is 16 amino acids. CDR1 and CDR2 from the germline V gene are SGHRS and YFSETQ. The CDR3 spells CASSGGTGGYQETQYF. DNA for the CDR3: TGCGCCAGCAGCGGGGGGACAGGGGGCTACCAAGAGACCCAGTACTTC.

This clone was seen more than once but under ten times. The chain couples TRBV10-1 to TRBJ1-1; D possibly corresponds to TRBD1 (5 bases). This CDR3 contains 13 residues. The V gene's germline CDR1 is WNHNN and CDR2 SYGVQD (reference sequence). V was cut by 4 bases and J by 3 bases, with 9 bases left in between. The CDR3 reads CASSGDSYTEAFF. CDR3 sequence (DNA): TGCGCCAGCAGTGGAGACAGCTACACTGAAGCTTTCTTT.

This clone was observed once. This chain joins TRBV4-1 and TRBJ2-5, with no clear D. The CDR3 contains 14 residues. The V gene's germline CDR1 is MGHRA and CDR2 YSYEKL. V was cut by 1 base and J by 2 bases, with 8 bases left in between. CDR3 amino acids: CASSQGSRQETQYF. The CDR3 coding sequence is TGCGCCAGCAGCCAAGGCAGTCGTCAAGAGACCCAGTACTTC.

This clone appeared a few times. CDR3 sequence: CASSPAAGRPVGEQYF. CDR3 DNA: TGTGCCAGCAGCCCAGCAGCAGGGCGGCCGGTCGGAGAGCAGTACTTC. V usage is TRBV5-4 and J usage is TRBJ2-7, with a tentative D call TRBD1 (5 bases). Germline assignment: CDR1 SGHNT and CDR2 YYREEE (reference sequence). CDR3 length: 16 residues. The germline V and J ends were trimmed by 4 bases and 7 bases, with 24 bases remaining between them.

This chain joins TRBV29-1 and TRBJ1-1, with TRBD1 matching over 7 bases. The CDR3 consists of 14 residues. The germline gives CDR1 SQVTM, CDR2 ANQGSEA. Trimming removed 4 bases from V and 2 bases from J; junction bases left unmatched: 7. CDR3 protein: CSVAGRQGNTEAFF. In nucleotides, the CDR3 is TGCAGCGTTGCTGGGAGACAGGGCAACACTGAAGCTTTCTTT.

The rearrangement uses TRBV14 and TRBJ2-7; no clear D. Germline V gene data show CDR1 as SGHDN and CDR2 as FVKESK. Between the trimmed V and J ends, which lost 1 base and 7 bases, there was a span of 5 bases. This CDR3 spans 11 amino acids. The CDR3 nucleotides read TGTGCCAGCAGCCAAGCGAGGGAGCAGTACTTC. It is translated as CASSQAREQYF.

The rearrangement links TRBV6-5 to TRBJ2-4; TRBD1 matches at 10 bases. CDR3 length: 15 residues. V lost 6 bases and J lost 7; bases outside the gene matches: 9. In germline, CDR1 is MNHEY, CDR2 SVGAGI. The CDR3 reads CASSDRGLGLNIQYF. The DNA of the CDR3 is TGTGCCAGCAGCGACAGGGGGCTGGGTTTGAACATTCAGTACTTC.

A single count supports this clone. The V call is TRBV28, the J call TRBJ2-5; D might be TRBD2 (5 bases). Germline CDR1 reads MDHEN; CDR2 reads SYDVKM. The CDR3 spans 13 residues. Trimming shortened V by 3 bases and J by 4 bases, and 9 bases separated the two germline ends. The chain's CDR3 is CASSLRVRETQYF. CDR3 sequence (DNA): TGTGCCAGCAGTTTGAGGGTTCGAGAGACCCAGTACTTC.